A single sample gave rise to the 21 T cell receptor beta chains below, sequenced in a study of T cell responses to AZD1222 COVID-19 vaccine. Clones were sequenced by immunoSEQ multiplex PCR, and TCRdb holds only the in-frame ones, with some missing. Here the sample spans approximately 110,000 clones, 70% to 90% being singletons. The material sequenced was peripheral blood, taken on day 0 of AZD1222 vaccination. The receptors derive from an adult in good health.

CDR3 sequence: CASSLKGELVHEQFF. DNA for the CDR3: TGTGCCAGCAGCCTTAAAGGGGAGTTAGTCCATGAGCAGTTCTTC. The chain has TRBV7-3 and TRBJ2-1, with D possibly called TRBD1 or TRBD2 (5 bases each). This CDR3 has 15 amino acids. In germline, CDR1 is SGHTA, CDR2 FQGTGA. V was clipped by 5 bases and J by 8 bases, with 19 bases between them.

This chain connects TRBV12-2 to TRBJ1-6; the table's D gene call, TRBD1, was not cross checked with the DNA. TRBV12-2 constitutes a pseudogene. The CDR3 length is 21 residues. CDR3 residues: CASRLPHAGDRRGSYNSPLHF. The CDR3 nucleotides are TGTGCAAGTCGCTTACCGCACGCGGGGGACAGGAGGGGCTCCTATAATTCACCCCTCCACTTT.

V and J are TRBV5-6 and TRBJ2-3; the D call may be TRBD1 or TRBD2 (5 bases each). Trimming took 2 bases from V and 2 from J, leaving 9 bases between them. CDR1 is SGHDT and CDR2 is YYEEEE in the germline V gene. The CDR3 contains 14 residues. In nucleotides, the CDR3 is TGTGCCAGCAGCTTTGGGACCCACACAGATACGCAGTATTTT. Translation gives CASSFGTHTDTQYF. Combining the CDR3 with reference TRBV5-6 and TRBJ2-3 gives the whole variable domain DAGVTQSPTHLIKTRGQQVTLRCSPKSGHDTVSWYQQALGQGPQFIFQYYEEEERQRGNFPDRFSGHQFPNYSSELNVNALLLGDSALYLCASSFGTHTDTQYFGPGTRLTVL.

This rearrangement joins TRBV5-4 to TRBJ1-6; possible D gene TRBD1, 5 bases. Trimming cost V 1 base and J 9 bases, with 11 bases left between them. CDR1 is SGHNT and CDR2 is YYREEE in the germline V gene (reference sequence). This CDR3 has 14 residues. As DNA, the CDR3 is TGTGCCAGCAGCTTGCGGGGGGATCCTTCACCCCTCCACTTT. Amino acids: CASSLRGDPSPLHF.

This chain links TRBV6-2 or TRBV6-3 with TRBJ2-1; D remains ambiguous. The germline V gene has CDR1 MNHEY and CDR2 SVGEGT. V was shortened by 5 bases and J by 4 bases, with 18 bases between the two germline ends. This CDR3 comprises 16 residues. The CDR3 nucleotides read TGTGCCAGCAGTCATCCTTCGGGTCGTATATACAATGAGCAGTTCTTC. Translated: CASSHPSGRIYNEQFF.

The chain couples TRBV3-1 (or the pseudogene TRBV3-2) to TRBJ1-1; D perhaps matches TRBD1 (5 bases). CDR1 is LGHDT and CDR2 is YNNKEL in the germline V gene (reference sequence). V was clipped by 1 base and J by 5 bases, with 11 bases between them. CDR3 length: 14 amino acids. CDR3 sequence reads: CASSQGGWGTEAFF. In DNA form, the CDR3 reads TGTGCCAGCAGCCAAGGAGGGTGGGGGACTGAAGCTTTCTTT.

The DNA for the CDR3 is TGTGCCAGCAGCTTAGAGGTCTACGAGCAGTACTTC. This sequence encodes CASSLEVYEQYF. This chain links TRBV7-9 with TRBJ2-7; no definite D call. Trimming took off 1 base at V and 3 bases at J, with 4 bases between the two ends. The CDR3 length is 12 residues. The germline V gene encodes CDR1 SEHNR and CDR2 FQNEAQ (reference sequence).

The CDR3 protein is CASSLQGRDTGELFF. The CDR3 coding sequence is TGTGCCAGCAGCTTACAGGGACGGGACACCGGGGAGCTGTTTTTT. This sequence joins TRBV11-2 and TRBJ2-2, with D perhaps TRBD1 or TRBD2 (5 bases each). The CDR3 covers 15 residues. Germline CDR1 reads SGHAT; CDR2 reads FQNNGV. The V end lost 2 bases, the J end lost 3 bases, and 10 bases lay between the germline ends.

The chain has TRBV5-1 and TRBJ2-5, with TRBD1 identical over 9 bases. V lost 2 bases and J lost 5; bases outside the gene matches: 4. The CDR3 is made up of 14 amino acids. CDR1 and CDR2 from the germline V gene are SGHRS and YFSETQ. The DNA for the CDR3 is TGCGCCAGCAGCTTACAAGGGACAGGGGAGACCCAGTACTTC. Protein product: CASSLQGTGETQYF.

This chain uses TRBV6-2 or TRBV6-3 with TRBJ1-5; 8 nucleotides line up with TRBD1. The CDR3 totals 13 residues. Germline values: CDR1 MNHEY, CDR2 SVGEGT. V lost 6 bases and J lost 5; bases outside the gene matches: 3. In nucleotides, the CDR3 is TGTGCCAGCAGCTTGACAGGGGATCAGCCCCAGCATTTT. Its protein is CASSLTGDQPQHF.

The chain links TRBV7-6 to TRBJ2-2; D uncertain. The CDR3 is 14 amino acids. Trimming pared 5 bases from V and 1 base from J, leaving 8 bases between. CDR1 and CDR2 (germline): SGHVS, FNYEAQ. CDR3 sequence: CASSLVGNTGELFF. Here the CDR3 DNA reads TGTGCCAGCAGCCTGGTAGGGAACACCGGGGAGCTGTTTTTT. Combining the CDR3 with reference TRBV7-6 and TRBJ2-2 gives the whole variable domain GAGVSQSPRYKVTKRGQDVALRCDPISGHVSLYWYRQALGQGPEFLTYFNYEAQQDKSGLPNDRFSAERPEGSISTLTIQRTEQRDSAMYRCASSLVGNTGELFFGEGSRLTVL.

The chain uses TRBV6-5 and TRBJ2-7; TRBD2 aligns across 8 bases. The germline V gene has CDR1 MNHEY and CDR2 SVGAGI. The CDR3 runs to 15 residues. V trimming: 0 bases; J trimming: 2 bases; junction bases outside the gene matches: 3. For the CDR3, the DNA is TGTGCCAGCAGTTACTCGATCGGGGGGGCCTACGAGCAGTACTTC. Protein: CASSYSIGGAYEQYF.

This clone was picked up one time. The rearrangement links TRBV24-1 to TRBJ1-5; maybe TRBD1 (6 bases). The CDR3 loop spans 13 amino acids. Deletions cut 6 bases from V and 6 bases from J, with 11 bases between. The V gene's germline CDR1 is KGHDR and CDR2 SFDVKD. The CDR3 DNA follows: TGTGCCACCAGTTTGGGGGCCGGTCAGCCCCAGCATTTT. It yields the protein CATSLGAGQPQHF.

This sequence joins TRBV11-2 and TRBJ1-2, with TRBD1 as a possible D gene (6 bases). The CDR3 has 14 amino acids. Germline-derived CDR1 and CDR2 are SGHAT and FQNNGV. V gave up 1 base and J gave up 5 bases, with 11 bases separating them. The DNA of the CDR3 is TGTGCCAGCAGCTTAGGTAGGACAGAATATGGCTACACCTTC. Translated: CASSLGRTEYGYTF.

This clone showed up just once. The chain combines TRBV6-5 with TRBJ2-7; D possibly matches TRBD1 or TRBD2 (5 bases each). Trimming stripped 6 bases from V and 5 bases from J, with 20 bases between. Germline CDR1 reads MNHEY; CDR2 reads SVGAGI. The CDR3 is made up of 15 amino acids. Here the CDR3 DNA reads TGTGCCAGCAGGGCCCTTGGGGGTTTAATTCACGAGCAGTACTTC. Amino acid sequence: CASRALGGLIHEQYF.

CDR3 amino acids: CASSIAKLNTGELFF. The CDR3 DNA reads TGTGCCAGTAGTATAGCGAAACTCAACACCGGGGAGCTGTTTTTT. The chain uses TRBV19 and TRBJ2-2; D call uncertain. CDR1 and CDR2 (germline): LNHDA, SQIVND (reference sequence). V lost 1 base and J 2 bases, leaving 8 bases between the germline ends. The CDR3 is 15 amino acids. The full variable domain, its missing parts supplied by reference TRBV19 and TRBJ2-2, is DGGITQSPKYLFRKEGQNVTLSCEQNLNHDAMYWYRQDPGQGLRLIYYSQIVNDFQKGDIAEGYSVSREKKESFPLTVTSAQKNPTAFYLCASSIAKLNTGELFFGEGSRLTVL.

J is TRBJ1-5 and V is TRBV6-2 or TRBV6-3; no reliable D call. CDR1 is MNHEY, CDR2 SVGEGT, per germline. Trimming stripped 1 base from V and 5 bases from J, with 6 bases between. The CDR3 has 13 residues. CDR3 sequence (DNA): TGTGCCAGCAGTTACTTCGGGGATCAGCCCCAGCATTTT. Its protein product is CASSYFGDQPQHF.

The chain recombines TRBV15 with TRBJ1-4, with 7 bases that match TRBD1. This CDR3 region has 17 residues. Per the germline V gene, CDR1 is LNHNV and CDR2 is YYDKDF (reference sequence). The J segment lost 3 bases and the V segment lost 0 bases, leaving 7 bases of the junction unmatched. The CDR3 loop is CATSRDRVRGANEKLFF. The CDR3 nucleotides read TGTGCCACCAGCAGAGATCGAGTCAGGGGGGCTAATGAAAAACTGTTTTTT.

This clone came up a few times. Within the sample, other DNA sequences also encode this same CDR3. The chain combines TRBV3-1 (or the pseudogene TRBV3-2) with TRBJ1-2; no clear D gene. Deletions cut 0 bases from V and 12 bases from J, with 11 bases between. Germline CDR1 and CDR2: LGHDT and YNNKEL (reference sequence). The CDR3 sequence is 12 residues long. CDR3 nucleotide sequence: TGTGCCAGCAGCCAAGAAGGCGCGCGGGACACCTTC. Protein: CASSQEGARDTF.

This clone was found many times. The V gene is TRBV6-5, the J gene TRBJ1-5; perhaps TRBD1 as D (6 bases). Per the germline V gene, CDR1 is MNHEY and CDR2 is SVGAGI. CDR3 length: 15 residues. Trimming removed 8 bases from V and 1 base from J, with 15 bases in between. CDR3: CASGRNRESNQPQHF. CDR3 coding DNA: TGTGCCAGCGGAAGAAACAGGGAAAGCAATCAGCCCCAGCATTTT.

The J gene is TRBJ2-7, the V gene TRBV2; no reliable D call. Looked up from germline, CDR1 is SNHLY and CDR2 is FYNNEI. The CDR3 is 13 amino acids. Trimming removed 7 bases from V and 4 bases from J, with 14 bases in between. The CDR3 region has the DNA TGTGCCAGCAAGGTTGGGCCTTTTTACGAGCAGTACTTC. Protein sequence: CASKVGPFYEQYF.